This T cell receptor (beta chain) was sequenced in a study of blood T cell repertoires in COVID-19. Background on the study: COVID-19 samples from acute and convalescent phases originated in the United States, Italy and Spain.

Authors' processing steps: Reference gene primer amplification gave estimated nucleated cell counts. The table came from immunoSEQ multiplex PCR; TCRdb's copy has only in-frame clones and leaves some out. The V and J calls and the clone size are those of that table, but D and trimming were determined from the DNA. The data hold about 69,000 clones, with roughly 90% observed a single time. CDR3 length equals 13 residues. Germline V gene sequence: CDR1 MNHEY, CDR2 SVGAGI. Trimming cost V 10 bases and J 9 bases; bases outside gene matches: 9. Sequencing used peripheral blood. This sequence joins TRBV6-5 and TRBJ1-5; TRBD1 matches 10 bases. This clonotype was sampled from a man aged 50 to 60 with acute or convalescent COVID-19. The CDR3 DNA sequence: TGTGCCATTGACAGGGGGCGGATCGGGCCCCAGCATTTT. Amino acid sequence: CAIDRGRIGPQHF.